The 30 T cell receptor beta chains below were found in one sample sequenced in a study of PD-1 blockade in classical Hodgkin lymphoma. Each patient experienced a relapse that followed autologous stem cell transplantation, and brentuximab vedotin exposure varied. Produced via immunoSEQ multiplex PCR; TCRdb's table is partial and in-frame only. Of around 6,300 clones in the sample, 60% to 85% were seen once. The specimen comprised peripheral blood mononuclear cells (PBMCs), sampled at baseline. The receptors stem from a human donor with classical Hodgkin lymphoma.

The chain recombines TRBV19 with TRBJ1-3; D is undetermined. The V end was cut by 3 bases, the J end by 0 bases, with 12 bases between. Germline V lookup: CDR1 LNHDA, CDR2 SQIVND (reference sequence). The CDR3 loop spans 16 amino acids. The CDR3 DNA is TGTGCCAGTAGTATTGCCCCGATGGGCTCTGGAAACACCATATATTTT. It specifies CASSIAPMGSGNTIYF. Complete variable domain (other parts from reference TRBV19 and TRBJ1-3): DGGITQSPKYLFRKEGQNVTLSCEQNLNHDAMYWYRQDPGQGLRLIYYSQIVNDFQKGDIAEGYSVSREKKESFPLTVTSAQKNPTAFYLCASSIAPMGSGNTIYFGEGSWLTVV.

The rearrangement uses TRBV25-1 and TRBJ1-1, with D perhaps matching TRBD1 (5 bases). The V end lost 9 bases, the J end lost 2 bases, and 19 bases lay between the germline ends. CDR3 length: 15 residues. Germline V lookup: CDR1 MGHDK, CDR2 SYGVNS. CDR3 DNA: TGTGCCAGTAGAGCTACCGGGACGTTAAACACTGAAGCTTTCTTT. This encodes CASRATGTLNTEAFF.

The rearrangement joins TRBV2 to TRBJ1-5, with no clear D. The CDR3 has 14 amino acids. The germline gives CDR1 SNHLY, CDR2 FYNNEI. The V gene lost 0 bases and the J gene lost 1 base, with 4 bases spanning the gap. CDR3 residues: CASSEARSNQPQHF. The CDR3 nucleotides read TGTGCCAGCAGTGAAGCGCGAAGCAATCAGCCCCAGCATTTT.

J is TRBJ2-1 and V is TRBV7-1; 8 bases align to TRBD1. TRBV7-1 is filed as an ORF, its function uncertain. V lost 4 bases to trimming and J lost 1 base; unmatched junction nucleotides: 12. The CDR3 consists of 18 residues. The CDR3 is CASSLVFGTGGSYNEQFF. CDR3 in DNA: TGTGCCAGCAGCTTAGTTTTCGGGACAGGAGGTTCCTACAATGAGCAGTTCTTC.

The chain couples TRBV27 to TRBJ2-7; 9 bases line up with TRBD2. The CDR3 extends over 16 amino acids. V was clipped by 2 bases and J by 2 bases; unmatched bases: 7. The V gene's germline CDR1 is MNHEY and CDR2 SMNVEV (reference sequence). The CDR3 region is CASSLHIAGETYEQYF. The CDR3 DNA is TGTGCCAGCAGTTTACACATAGCGGGAGAGACCTACGAGCAGTACTTC.

This clone was observed a few times. The chain employs TRBV6-4 and TRBJ2-1; 8 bases match TRBD1. The germline V gene has CDR1 MRHNA and CDR2 SNTAGT. V lost 10 bases, J lost 7 bases, and 6 bases stayed unmatched. The CDR3 loop spans 12 amino acids. CDR3 sequence (DNA): TGTGCCACGGCACAGGGGGAAAATGAGCAGTTCTTC. It codes for CATAQGENEQFF.

This clone is a singleton in its sample. The V gene is TRBV27, the J gene TRBJ2-7; D is uncertain. CDR3 size: 15 residues. V lost 3 bases and J 3 bases, leaving 15 bases between the germline ends. Germline lookup yields CDR1 MNHEY and CDR2 SMNVEV (reference sequence). The CDR3 here is CASSFSAVEVYEQYF. The CDR3 nucleotides read TGTGCCAGCAGTTTCTCGGCGGTCGAGGTCTACGAGCAGTACTTC.

In its sample, this clone ranks as medium-sized. The chain is built from TRBV7-8 and TRBJ1-1; possibly TRBD1 for D (5 bases). With 4 bases removed from V and 1 base from J, the gap between germline ends came to 16 bases. Germline CDR1 and CDR2: SGHVS and FQNEAQ. CDR3 length equals 16 residues. The CDR3 region has the DNA TGTGCCAGCAGCTCCCTACGATCCGGGGGGAACACTGAAGCTTTCTTT. It codes for CASSSLRSGGNTEAFF.

The genes are TRBV19 and TRBJ2-1; D is unclear. V was shortened by 3 bases and J by 3 bases, with 18 bases between the two germline ends. The CDR3 loop spans 17 amino acids. Germline V gene sequence: CDR1 LNHDA, CDR2 SQIVND (reference sequence). CDR3 protein: CASSIGWLRKVYNEQFF. CDR3 bases: TGTGCCAGTAGTATCGGGTGGCTCCGGAAAGTCTACAATGAGCAGTTCTTC.

J is TRBJ1-5 and V is TRBV18, with D perhaps TRBD1 (6 bases). CDR3 length: 15 residues. Per germline, CDR1 KGHSH and CDR2 LQKENI. Between the trimmed V and J ends, which lost 3 bases and 7 bases, there was a span of 16 bases. The chain's CDR3 is CASSPQQGAGQPQHF. The CDR3 DNA is TGTGCCAGCTCACCTCAACAGGGTGCAGGCCAGCCCCAGCATTTT. Looking up the rest from reference TRBV18 and TRBJ1-5 gives the full variable domain: NAGVMQNPRHLVRRRGQEARLRCSPMKGHSHVYWYRQLPEEGLKFMVYLQKENIIDESGMPKERFSAEFPKEGPSILRIQQVVRGDSAAYFCASSPQQGAGQPQHFGDGTRLSIL.

Judged by abundance, this clone is medium-sized (0.01 to 0.1%). This rearrangement joins TRBV6-5 to TRBJ1-6; D gene ambiguous. The germline V gene has CDR1 MNHEY and CDR2 SVGAGI. The CDR3 totals 14 residues. Deletions cut 5 bases from V and 7 bases from J, with 12 bases between. The CDR3 bases are TGTGCCAGCAGTGCGAAGCGGGCCAATTCACCCCTCCACTTT. Protein: CASSAKRANSPLHF.

This chain connects TRBV7-2 to TRBJ1-2; unclear D gene. V was trimmed by 1 base and J by 6 bases, leaving 15 bases between them. Germline lookup yields CDR1 SGHTA and CDR2 FQGNSA. The CDR3 is 15 residues long. The CDR3 DNA is TGTGCCAGCAGCTTAGGCTTGGCCTTCCCGGATGGCTACACCTTC. It yields the protein CASSLGLAFPDGYTF. The full variable domain, with the rest looked up from reference TRBV7-2 and TRBJ1-2, is GAGVSQSPSNKVTEKGKDVELRCDPISGHTALYWYRQSLGQGLEFLIYFQGNSAPDKSGLPSDRFSAERTGGSVSTLTIQRTQQEDSAVYLCASSLGLAFPDGYTFGSGTRLTVV.

V and J are TRBV7-3 and TRBJ2-6, with D perhaps assigned TRBD1 or TRBD2 (5 bases each). The germline gives CDR1 SGHTA, CDR2 FQGTGA. V lost 7 bases, J lost 0 bases, and 13 bases lay in between. The CDR3 is 16 residues long. CDR3 DNA sequence: TGTGCCAGCAACCCAGGGAGTACCTCTGGGGCCAACGTCCTGACTTTC. Translation: CASNPGSTSGANVLTF. The entire variable domain, with the rest obtained from reference TRBV7-3 and TRBJ2-6, is as follows: GAGVSQTPSNKVTEKGKYVELRCDPISGHTALYWYRQSLGQGPEFLIYFQGTGAADDSGLPNDRFFAVRPEGSVSTLKIQRTERGDSAVYLCASNPGSTSGANVLTFGAGSRLTVL.

The chain links TRBV11-1 to TRBJ1-4, with a possible D match to TRBD1 (6 bases). The CDR3 totals 16 residues. V was shortened by 1 base and J by 3 bases, with 12 bases between the two germline ends. CDR1 is SGHAT, CDR2 FQDESV, per germline (reference sequence). DNA of the CDR3: TGTGCCAGCAGCTTAGGGCAGGGGCCGGCTAATGAAAAACTGTTTTTT. Residues: CASSLGQGPANEKLFF.

This clone was observed a single time. V gene TRBV28 combines with J gene TRBJ2-6; D is perhaps TRBD1 (6 bases). Trimming removed 5 bases from V and 0 bases from J, with 20 bases in between. Per germline, CDR1 MDHEN and CDR2 SYDVKM. This CDR3 region has 19 residues. This CDR3 is CASSRPDSYSLSGANVLTF. CDR3 DNA: TGTGCCAGCAGTCGCCCGGACAGCTATTCGCTCTCTGGGGCCAACGTCCTGACTTTC.

The rearrangement uses TRBV4-1 and TRBJ1-5, with TRBD1 matching over 10 bases. Germline-derived CDR1 and CDR2 are MGHRA and YSYEKL. The CDR3 is 14 amino acids. Trimming took 4 bases from V and 7 from J; bases not matched to a gene: 4. CDR3 in DNA: TGCGCCAGCAGCCGACAGGGGGCCGGGCAGCCCCAGCATTTT. Translated, it gives CASSRQGAGQPQHF.

This chain connects TRBV19 to TRBJ1-5, with TRBD1 matching 7 bases. The germline gives CDR1 LNHDA, CDR2 SQIVND (reference sequence). Losses at the gene ends were 4 bases for V and 2 bases for J; bases not matched to a gene: 11. The CDR3 is 17 amino acids. CDR3 amino acids: CASSRKSQGQGNQPQHF. The CDR3, as DNA: TGTGCCAGTAGTAGAAAAAGCCAAGGACAGGGCAATCAGCCCCAGCATTTT.

J is TRBJ1-1 and V is TRBV2; no clear D gene. Germline-derived CDR1 and CDR2 are SNHLY and FYNNEI. V was shortened by 1 base and J by 7 bases, with 10 bases between the two germline ends. This CDR3 has 13 amino acids. DNA for the CDR3: TGTGCCAGCAGTGAAGAAAGGACCTATGAAGCTTTCTTT. It is translated as CASSEERTYEAFF.

The V gene is TRBV5-4, the J gene TRBJ1-3; the D is unclear. The CDR3 runs 17 residues. Germline loops: CDR1 SGHNT, CDR2 YYREEE (reference sequence). V was trimmed by 0 bases and J by 1 base, leaving 14 bases between them. The DNA of the CDR3 is TGTGCCAGCAGCTTGGTAGGATCTATCGGGTCTGGAAACACCATATATTTT. This sequence encodes CASSLVGSIGSGNTIYF.

The chain combines TRBV28 with TRBJ2-7, with 7 bases fitting TRBD2. Germline CDR1 and CDR2: MDHEN and SYDVKM. The V and J ends lost 9 bases and 0 bases, in that order; junction bases with no gene match: 8. The CDR3 length is 14 residues. The CDR3 protein is CASQGAGVSYEQYF. The DNA of the CDR3 is TGTGCCAGTCAGGGTGCGGGAGTCTCCTACGAGCAGTACTTC.

The gene calls are TRBV5-1 and TRBJ1-2; 11 positions match TRBD1. Germline CDR1 SGHRS, CDR2 YFSETQ. This CDR3 region has 14 residues. Unmatched junction bases numbered 7, after V lost 4 bases and J lost 8 bases. Written as DNA, the CDR3 is TGCGCCAGCAGCCTAACGGGACAGGGGGGAGGCTACACCTTC. This gives the protein CASSLTGQGGGYTF.

The chain carries TRBV5-4 and TRBJ1-5; D unresolved. V dropped 3 bases and J dropped 9 bases, with 19 bases sitting between them. Germline V gene data show CDR1 as SGHNT and CDR2 as YYREEE (reference sequence). The CDR3 totals 15 residues. The CDR3 region is CASSSWWSGVGPQHF. DNA for the CDR3: TGTGCCAGCAGCTCTTGGTGGTCCGGGGTCGGGCCCCAGCATTTT.

The chain couples TRBV19 to TRBJ1-4, with D hard to call. V lost 5 bases, J lost 4 bases, and 8 bases lay in between. Germline-derived CDR1 and CDR2 are LNHDA and SQIVND (reference sequence). The CDR3 runs to 13 residues. The CDR3 DNA reads as TGTGCCAGTAGTGGAAGAGTTAATGAAAAACTGTTTTTT. As protein: CASSGRVNEKLFF. Full variable domain (missing parts from reference TRBV19 and TRBJ1-4): DGGITQSPKYLFRKEGQNVTLSCEQNLNHDAMYWYRQDPGQGLRLIYYSQIVNDFQKGDIAEGYSVSREKKESFPLTVTSAQKNPTAFYLCASSGRVNEKLFFGSGTQLSVL.

This chain joins TRBV5-4 and TRBJ2-1; 9 nucleotides match TRBD2. With V trimmed by 2 bases and J by 0 bases, 6 bases remained unmatched. This CDR3 comprises 17 residues. CDR1 is SGHNT and CDR2 is YYREEE in the germline V gene (reference sequence). The CDR3 nucleotides are TGTGCCAGCAGCTTTAGCAGCGGGAGGCCCTCCTACAATGAGCAGTTCTTC. Its translation: CASSFSSGRPSYNEQFF.

The chain couples TRBV21-1 to TRBJ2-7; the DNA was not used to check the table's D call, TRBD1. TRBV21-1 is noted as a pseudogene. The CDR3 spans 14 residues. This CDR3 is CASSRDTTHYEQYF. The CDR3 DNA is TGTGCCAGCAGCAGGGACACGACCCACTACGAGCAGTACTTC.

The gene calls are TRBV5-4 and TRBJ2-7, with 9 nucleotides matching TRBD1. J gave up 2 bases and V 7 bases, and 7 bases lay outside the gene matches. The CDR3 spans 14 residues. Looked up from germline, CDR1 is SGHNT and CDR2 is YYREEE (reference sequence). The CDR3 protein is CASGKRTGAYEQYF. CDR3 bases: TGTGCCAGCGGTAAAAGGACAGGGGCCTACGAGCAGTACTTC.

This chain links TRBV27 with TRBJ2-3; D remains unclear. Germline CDR1 is MNHEY and CDR2 is SMNVEV (reference sequence). The CDR3 extends over 17 amino acids. Trimming stripped 4 bases from V and 2 bases from J, with 19 bases between. CDR3 sequence: CASSSRDAEGPTDTQYF. For the CDR3, the DNA is TGTGCCAGCAGTTCCCGAGATGCCGAAGGACCCACAGATACGCAGTATTTT.

The chain links TRBV10-3 to TRBJ1-2; D is unresolved. The length of the CDR3 is 14 residues. Trimming took off 8 bases at V and 0 bases at J, with 13 bases between the two ends. Per germline, CDR1 ENHRY and CDR2 SYGVKD. For the CDR3, the DNA is TGTGCCATCCGAAGTCACTCTCCTAACTATGGCTACACCTTC. Amino acids: CAIRSHSPNYGYTF.

The chain couples TRBV7-9 to TRBJ1-4; D call uncertain. V gave up 4 bases and J gave up 1 base, with 10 bases separating them. The CDR3 totals 15 residues. Germline V gene sequence: CDR1 SEHNR, CDR2 FQNEAQ (reference sequence). This chain's CDR3 is CASSSQQGTNEKLFF. CDR3 nucleotide sequence: TGTGCCAGCAGCTCCCAACAAGGAACTAATGAAAAACTGTTTTTT.

As regards this clone: Other DNA sequences in the same sample also yield this CDR3. The chain employs TRBV15 and TRBJ1-1; D is perhaps TRBD1 (6 bases). V was pared by 5 bases and J by 1 base, with 14 bases between. The CDR3 runs 15 residues. Germline loops: CDR1 LNHNV, CDR2 YYDKDF (reference sequence). The CDR3 DNA sequence: TGTGCCACCAGCCCTGGGGGGCCTACGAACACTGAAGCTTTCTTT. Encoded protein: CATSPGGPTNTEAFF.